These 13 T cell receptor beta chains came from one sample sequenced in a study of radiotherapy plus CTLA-4 blockade in lung cancer (dated by TCRdb to 2016 to 2018). Libraries were built with the immunoSEQ multiplex PCR assay. Here the immuneACCESS table is served through TCRdb, limited to in-frame sequences with V and J called. Missing clones are a known gap in these copies; in checked studies unresolved V genes cover under half, and the rest lacks a known reason. In this sample the table shows 70,000 to 95,000 clones, over 75% of which occur a single time. Approximately 14% of the sample is held by the ten biggest clonotypes. The sequenced sample was peripheral blood, obtained from a patient treated with radiotherapy plus ipilimumab. These receptors originate from a human donor with non-small cell lung cancer that progressed on radiotherapy plus ipilimumab.

The rearrangement uses TRBV13 and TRBJ2-3; TRBD1 matches 10 bases. This CDR3 comprises 14 residues. Trimming took 7 bases from V and 7 from J; bases not matched to a gene: 8. Germline V lookup: CDR1 PRHDT, CDR2 FYEKMQ (reference sequence). The CDR3 DNA reads TGTGCCAGCACAGGGACAGGGGAAAGAAATACGCAGTATTTT. Amino acids: CASTGTGERNTQYF.

This clone was counted once. The chain employs TRBV20-1 and TRBJ1-2; possibly TRBD1 for D (5 bases). This CDR3 has 11 amino acids. CDR1 and CDR2 from the germline V gene are DFQATT and SNEGSKA (reference sequence). Trimming shortened V by 1 base and J by 7 bases, and 7 bases separated the two germline ends. The CDR3 sequence: CSARGQSGYTF. The CDR3 DNA follows: TGCAGTGCTAGAGGACAGAGTGGCTACACCTTC.

The chain employs TRBV6-1 and TRBJ2-2; D unresolved. There are 12 residues in the CDR3. The V and J ends lost 8 bases and 7 bases respectively, with 11 bases between them. Germline lookup yields CDR1 MNHNS and CDR2 SASEGT. This CDR3 is CASHLWSGELFF. The CDR3 DNA is TGTGCCAGCCACTTGTGGAGCGGGGAGCTGTTTTTT.

The chain couples TRBV29-1 to TRBJ2-7, with D perhaps matching TRBD1 (6 bases). Trimming cost V 7 bases and J 2 bases, with 15 bases left between them. The CDR3 is 13 residues long. CDR1 and CDR2 (germline): SQVTM, ANQGSEA. The CDR3 loop reads CSAAQTGTYEQYF. As DNA, the CDR3 is TGCAGCGCGGCCCAAACAGGGACCTACGAGCAGTACTTC.

V and J are TRBV2 and TRBJ2-5; D gene uncertain. The V gene's germline CDR1 is SNHLY and CDR2 FYNNEI. The ends were cut back, 6 bases at V and 2 bases at J, with 4 bases in the middle. The CDR3 has 11 residues. The CDR3 loop reads CASRNQETQYF. CDR3 nucleotide sequence: TGTGCCAGCAGGAATCAAGAGACCCAGTACTTC.

This chain links TRBV6-6 with TRBJ1-2; D gene ambiguous. The ends were cut back, 0 bases at V and 3 bases at J, with 8 bases in the middle. The CDR3 extends over 14 amino acids. The germline gives CDR1 MNHNY, CDR2 SVGAGI (reference sequence). DNA for the CDR3: TGTGCCAGCAGTTACTCTGCAGAGCACTATGGCTACACCTTC. Amino acid sequence: CASSYSAEHYGYTF.

This chain joins TRBV2 and TRBJ2-1, with 8 bases aligning to TRBD2. The CDR3 runs 15 residues. Trimming at V came to 4 bases and at J to 4 bases, leaving 6 bases not matched to a gene. The germline V gene has CDR1 SNHLY and CDR2 FYNNEI. CDR3 nucleotide sequence: TGTGCCAGCAGTGGTGGGCGGGGGGTATACAATGAGCAGTTCTTC. Protein product: CASSGGRGVYNEQFF.

Note on this clone: This CDR3 is also generated by other DNA sequences in the sample. The chain joins TRBV4-1 to TRBJ2-7; tentatively, D is TRBD1 (6 bases). This CDR3 comprises 13 residues. Germline values: CDR1 MGHRA, CDR2 YSYEKL. V was cut by 0 bases and J by 4 bases, with 7 bases left in between. The CDR3 spells CASSQDRGYEQYF. As DNA, the CDR3 is TGCGCCAGCAGCCAAGACAGGGGATACGAGCAGTACTTC.

The rearrangement joins TRBV28 to TRBJ2-3; tentatively, D is TRBD1 or TRBD2 (6 bases each). The CDR3 is 12 residues long. Looked up from germline, CDR1 is MDHEN and CDR2 is SYDVKM. Deletions cut 3 bases from V and 9 bases from J, with 10 bases between. The DNA for the CDR3 is TGTGCCAGCAGTTTGGGGGCGGGGACGCAGTATTTT. It encodes CASSLGAGTQYF.

The genes are TRBV7-3 and TRBJ2-7, with D maybe TRBD2 (6 bases). Germline values: CDR1 SGHTA, CDR2 FQGTGA. V was cut by 1 base and J by 2 bases, with 12 bases left in between. This CDR3 is 15 amino acids long. The DNA of the CDR3 is TGTGCCAGCAGCTTAATGGTAGCGGAGCCCTACGAGCAGTACTTC. This translates into CASSLMVAEPYEQYF.

J is TRBJ2-3 and V is TRBV7-3; 14 positions match TRBD2. Germline loops: CDR1 SGHTA, CDR2 FQGTGA. J was trimmed by 8 bases and V by 5 bases; bases with no gene match: 9. This CDR3 comprises 16 residues. The CDR3 DNA reads as TGTGCCAGCAGCCCCGGACTAGCGGGGGGAGAGGGTACGCAGTATTTT. Encoded protein: CASSPGLAGGEGTQYF.

This clone was counted once. The chain recombines TRBV4-3 with TRBJ1-1; D remains unclear. Trimming removed 2 bases from V and 4 bases from J, with 11 bases in between. Germline-derived CDR1 and CDR2 are LGHNA and YSLEER. The CDR3 spans 14 residues. This chain's CDR3 is CASSQPGRSTEAFF. Here the CDR3 DNA reads TGCGCCAGCAGCCAACCGGGCAGGAGCACTGAAGCTTTCTTT.

The rearrangement uses TRBV18 and TRBJ1-1; D gene uncertain. The CDR3 is 13 amino acids. The V gene's germline CDR1 is KGHSH and CDR2 LQKENI. V was shortened by 2 bases and J by 2 bases, with 6 bases between the two germline ends. CDR3: CASSPNGNTEAFF. The CDR3 nucleotides read TGTGCCAGCTCACCAAACGGAAACACTGAAGCTTTCTTT.